The 13 T cell receptor beta chains presented below share a single source sample, sequenced in a study of technical replicates of blood from several donors. This table comes from immunoSEQ multiplex PCR, and its TCRdb copy is limited to in-frame clones, with some not included. The sample holds about 88,000 clones, 95% seen once. The sequenced sample was T cells isolated from PBMCs. All receptors come from a human donor in good health.

J is TRBJ1-1 and V is TRBV12-5, with 10 bases identical to TRBD1. The J segment lost 0 bases and the V segment lost 1 base, leaving 2 bases of the junction unmatched. This CDR3 is built from 16 residues. The germline gives CDR1 LGHNT, CDR2 FRNRAP. The CDR3 reads CASGLGQGAMNTEAFF. CDR3 DNA sequence: TGTGCTAGTGGTTTGGGACAGGGGGCTATGAACACTGAAGCTTTCTTT.

The CDR3 DNA is TGCGCCAGCAGCGCCTATTTTGCGGGAGGTCGAGAGACCCAGTACTTC. This translates into CASSAYFAGGRETQYF. The V and J genes are TRBV5-1 and TRBJ2-5, with 8 bases that match TRBD2. V was pared by 4 bases and J by 4 bases, with 12 bases of the junction left unmatched. The CDR3 spans 16 residues. Germline V gives CDR1 SGHRS, CDR2 YFSETQ.

The chain has TRBV7-9 and TRBJ1-3, with a tentative D call TRBD1 (6 bases). The V gene lost 4 bases and the J gene lost 0 bases, with 7 bases spanning the gap. Germline V CDR1 and CDR2: SEHNR, FQNEAQ (reference sequence). The CDR3 extends over 14 amino acids. This CDR3 is CASSYRVSGNTIYF. The CDR3 nucleotides read TGTGCCAGCAGCTACAGGGTCTCTGGAAACACCATATATTTT.

This clone was found a few times. The chain employs TRBV18 and TRBJ2-1, with 8 bases that match TRBD2. CDR1 and CDR2 from the germline V gene are KGHSH and LQKENI. J lost 9 bases, V lost 3 bases, and 7 bases had no gene match. This CDR3 contains 14 residues. CDR3 DNA sequence: TGTGCCAGCTCACCTCTTGCGGCGGGAGGTGAGCAGTTCTTC. Protein product: CASSPLAAGGEQFF.

The chain joins TRBV9 to TRBJ1-2; D is unclear. The CDR3 has 14 amino acids. The V gene lost 7 bases and the J gene lost 7 bases, with 20 bases spanning the gap. Germline V lookup: CDR1 SGDLS, CDR2 YYNGEE. This chain's CDR3 is CASWSSLSGAGYTF. The CDR3 DNA reads as TGTGCCAGCTGGTCGAGTCTCAGCGGTGCTGGCTACACCTTC.

This rearrangement joins TRBV6-1 to TRBJ1-4; D gene ambiguous. This CDR3 has 12 residues. The ends were cut back, 6 bases at V and 3 bases at J, with 5 bases in the middle. Per the germline V gene, CDR1 is MNHNS and CDR2 is SASEGT. CDR3 loop: CASSVANEKLFF. The CDR3 DNA reads as TGTGCCAGCAGCGTCGCTAATGAAAAACTGTTTTTT.

The chain couples TRBV11-2 to TRBJ1-2; D gene uncertain. Trimming removed 0 bases at V and 8 bases at J, with 7 bases between. CDR3 length: 12 amino acids. From germline, CDR1 is SGHAT and CDR2 FQNNGV. The DNA for the CDR3 is TGTGCCAGCAGCTTAGATCATAGCGGCTACACCTTC. It encodes CASSLDHSGYTF.

CDR3 loop: CASSFSVPITDTQYF. The CDR3 DNA follows: TGTGCCAGCAGCTTTAGCGTCCCCATCACAGATACGCAGTATTTT. The rearrangement joins TRBV7-2 to TRBJ2-3; weak D call: TRBD2 (5 bases). V lost 3 bases to trimming and J lost 2 bases, with 12 bases between them. CDR3 length equals 15 residues. Germline V gene lookup returns CDR1 SGHTA and CDR2 FQGNSA.

This clone was recorded only once. The genes are TRBV27 and TRBJ2-7; 9 nucleotides line up with TRBD1. This CDR3 comprises 14 residues. Germline V gene lookup returns CDR1 MNHEY and CDR2 SMNVEV (reference sequence). V was pared by 2 bases and J by 3 bases, with 2 bases of the junction left unmatched. The CDR3 loop reads CASSLRQGGYEQYF. The CDR3 nucleotides are TGTGCCAGCAGTTTAAGACAGGGGGGCTACGAGCAGTACTTC.

This chain joins TRBV10-3 and TRBJ2-3, with 7 bases fitting TRBD2. The CDR3 length is 13 residues. V gave up 10 bases and J gave up 2 bases; unmatched junction bases: 6. CDR1 ENHRY and CDR2 SYGVKD come from the germline V gene. The CDR3 region is CATTTSSTDTQYF. The CDR3 coding sequence is TGTGCCACGACGACTAGCTCCACAGATACGCAGTATTTT.

This clone was detected once. The chain is built from TRBV28 and TRBJ2-2; 10 bases line up with TRBD1. Germline CDR1 and CDR2: MDHEN and SYDVKM. This CDR3 has 15 residues. J lost 7 bases, V lost 4 bases, and 6 bases had no gene match. Written as DNA, the CDR3 is TGTGCCAGCAGTTCCGGGACAGGGGAACACGGGGAGCTGTTTTTT. Translated: CASSSGTGEHGELFF.

The CDR3 loop is CASSLTGGRGNYGYTF. The CDR3, as DNA: TGCGCCAGCAGCCTTACGGGCGGACGAGGGAACTATGGCTACACCTTC. The chain has TRBV4-1 and TRBJ1-2; the D is unclear. Trimming removed 4 bases from V and 2 bases from J, with 17 bases in between. The CDR3 consists of 16 residues. In germline, CDR1 is MGHRA, CDR2 YSYEKL.

This chain uses TRBV11-3 with TRBJ1-1; no clear D gene. The CDR3 has 17 residues. Per germline, CDR1 SGHNT and CDR2 YENEEA. V lost 5 bases to trimming and J lost 0 bases, with 19 bases between them. In DNA, the CDR3 is TGTGCCAGCAGCGAAGCCAGTTTGTTCGGGATGAACACTGAAGCTTTCTTT. Translated, it gives CASSEASLFGMNTEAFF.